This T cell receptor beta chain was identified in a study of cytomegalovirus exposure and HLA in healthy donors. The study's findings and limits: Rarity held for most TCR sequences, but there were some public TCRs that occurred in many donors. As a later analysis showed, a missense DCLRE1C variant was linked to trimming of TCR beta V- and J-genes.

Likely unrecorded immune exposures existed in these nominally healthy donors. The V end lost 5 bases, the J end lost 7 bases, and 12 bases lay between the germline ends. CDR3 length: 13 amino acids. Germline V CDR1 and CDR2: MNHGY, SVAAGI. Turning to this clone: Its target is unknown.

Researchers ran the PCR with 60 Vbeta and 13 Jbeta primers. Generated by immunoSEQ multiplex PCR, the TCRdb table keeps only in-frame clones and is missing some. The sample has fewer than 120,000 clones; over 60% are singletons. The sequenced sample consisted of PBMCs. This receptor was identified in a woman in her sixties in good health and CMV-seropositive. This chain uses TRBV6-9 with TRBJ2-1, with D uncertain. DNA for the CDR3: TGTGCCAGCAGTGCCACTAATTTAAATGAGCAGTTCTTC. Translating it yields CASSATNLNEQFF.